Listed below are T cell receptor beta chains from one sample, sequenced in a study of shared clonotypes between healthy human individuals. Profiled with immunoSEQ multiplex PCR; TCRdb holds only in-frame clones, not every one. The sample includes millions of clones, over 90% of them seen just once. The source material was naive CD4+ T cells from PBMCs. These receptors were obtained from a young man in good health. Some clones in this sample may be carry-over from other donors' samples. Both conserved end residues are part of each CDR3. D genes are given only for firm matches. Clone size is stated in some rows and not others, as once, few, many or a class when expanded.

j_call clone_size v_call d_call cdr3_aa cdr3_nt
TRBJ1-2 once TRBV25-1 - CASSSSTGGGNYGYTF TGTGCCAGCAGTTCCTCCACGGGGGGCGGTAACTATGGCTACACCTTC
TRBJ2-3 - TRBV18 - CASSPRTGPTDTQYF TGTGCCAGCTCACCTAGAACAGGGCCCACAGATACGCAGTATTTT
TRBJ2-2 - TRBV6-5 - CASKWAVNTGELFF TGTGCCAGTAAATGGGCGGTAAACACCGGGGAGCTGTTTTTT
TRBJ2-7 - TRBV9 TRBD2 CASSVGYGAGGNYEQYF TGTGCCAGCAGCGTAGGGTACGGAGCGGGAGGCAACTACGAGCAGTACTTC
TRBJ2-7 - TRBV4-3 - CASSLSRGSYEQYF TGCGCCAGCAGCCTCTCCCGGGGATCCTACGAGCAGTACTTC
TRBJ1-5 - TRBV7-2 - CASSLKGQSNQPQHF TGTGCCAGCAGCTTAAAAGGACAGAGCAATCAGCCCCAGCATTTT
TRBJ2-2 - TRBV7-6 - CASSVYRTGELFF TGTGCCAGCAGCGTTTACCGCACCGGGGAGCTGTTTTTT
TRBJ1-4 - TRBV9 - CASSVGPEATNEKLFF TGTGCCAGCAGCGTAGGCCCGGAAGCAACTAATGAAAAACTGTTTTTT
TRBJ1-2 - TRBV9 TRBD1 CASSPPTGTGYGYTF TGTGCCAGCAGCCCACCCACCGGGACAGGCTATGGCTACACCTTC
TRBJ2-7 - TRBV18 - CASSSRRGPSSYEQYF TGTGCCAGCTCATCACGGAGGGGGCCCAGCTCCTACGAGCAGTACTTC
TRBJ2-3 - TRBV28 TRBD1 CASSFGTGVWSTDTQYF TGTGCCAGCAGTTTCGGGACAGGGGTTTGGAGCACAGATACGCAGTATTTT
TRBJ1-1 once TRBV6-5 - CASSTTLWGTEAFF TGTGCCAGCAGTACCACACTCTGGGGCACTGAAGCTTTCTTT
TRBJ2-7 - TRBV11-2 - CASSLGQNPNYEQYF TGTGCCAGCAGCTTAGGACAGAACCCTAACTACGAGCAGTACTTC
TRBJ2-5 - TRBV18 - CASSSNGAGETQYF TGTGCCAGCTCATCGAATGGAGCTGGCGAGACCCAGTACTTC
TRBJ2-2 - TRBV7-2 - CASSLNYMGRKNTGELFF TGTGCCAGCAGCTTGAATTATATGGGACGGAAAAACACCGGGGAGCTGTTTTTT
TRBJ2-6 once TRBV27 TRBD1 CASSRRDRHGSGANVLTF TGTGCCAGCAGCCGTCGGGACAGGCACGGCTCTGGGGCCAACGTCCTGACTTTC
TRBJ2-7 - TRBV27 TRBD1 CASSSRTGGSYEQYF TGTGCCAGCAGTTCAAGGACAGGGGGCTCCTACGAGCAGTACTTC
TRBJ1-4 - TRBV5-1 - CASSDAPGGSEKLFF TGCGCCAGCAGCGATGCCCCGGGCGGGAGTGAAAAACTGTTTTTT
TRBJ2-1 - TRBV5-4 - CASSIRQVGNEQFF TGTGCCAGCAGCATAAGACAGGTGGGCAATGAGCAGTTCTTC
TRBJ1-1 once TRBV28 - CASSTGPNTEAFF TGTGCCAGCAGCACAGGGCCGAACACTGAAGCTTTCTTT
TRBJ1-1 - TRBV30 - CAWSVQGNTEAFF TGTGCCTGGAGTGTGCAGGGGAACACTGAAGCTTTCTTT
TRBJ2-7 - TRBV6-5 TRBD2 CASRRGRAGEYEQYF TGTGCCAGCAGGCGGGGGAGGGCGGGAGAATACGAGCAGTACTTC
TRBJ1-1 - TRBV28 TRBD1 CASSSPGGGGTEAFF TGTGCCAGCAGTTCCCCAGGGGGAGGAGGAACTGAAGCTTTCTTT
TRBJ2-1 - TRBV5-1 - CASSLGEGGAYNEQFF TGCGCCAGCAGCTTGGGAGAGGGAGGCGCCTACAATGAGCAGTTCTTC
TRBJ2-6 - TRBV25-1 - CASSPENVLTF TGTGCCAGCAGTCCAGAAAACGTCCTGACTTTC
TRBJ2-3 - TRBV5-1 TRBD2 CASSLGLAGDTDTQYF TGCGCCAGCAGCTTGGGGCTAGCGGGAGACACAGATACGCAGTATTTT
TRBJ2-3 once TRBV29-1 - CSVELQGPPQYF TGCAGCGTTGAATTACAGGGCCCCCCGCAGTATTTT
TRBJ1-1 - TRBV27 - CASRTEGTEAFF TGTGCCAGCCGGACGGAGGGCACTGAAGCTTTCTTT
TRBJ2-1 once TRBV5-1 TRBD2 CASSSQGTSGSYWGQFF TGCGCCAGCAGTTCTCAGGGGACTAGCGGGAGCTATTGGGGGCAGTTCTTC
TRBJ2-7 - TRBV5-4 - CASSLGRPLEMSEQYF TGTGCCAGCAGCTTGGGCAGGCCCCTGGAGATGTCCGAGCAGTACTTC
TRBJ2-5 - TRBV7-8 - CASSFTQGGRETQYF TGTGCCAGCAGCTTCACCCAGGGGGGGCGGGAGACCCAGTACTTC
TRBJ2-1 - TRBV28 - CASSGSYQGGRQFF TGTGCCAGCAGTGGATCGTATCAGGGGGGGCGGCAGTTCTTC
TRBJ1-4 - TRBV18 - CASSRTATNEKLFF TGTGCCAGCTCTCGGACAGCAACTAATGAAAAACTGTTTTTT
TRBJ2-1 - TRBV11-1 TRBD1 CASSLGSGTGRHNEQFF TGTGCCAGCAGCTTAGGATCCGGGACAGGGCGGCACAATGAGCAGTTCTTC
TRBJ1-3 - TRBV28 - CASNSIPAIPYGNTIYF TGTGCCAGCAATTCGATCCCTGCAATTCCGTATGGAAACACCATATATTTT
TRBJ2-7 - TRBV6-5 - CASSYSNSREQYF TGTGCCAGCAGTTACTCAAACTCTCGGGAGCAGTACTTC
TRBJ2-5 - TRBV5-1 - CASSPQEQETQYF TGCGCCAGCAGCCCGCAGGAGCAAGAGACCCAGTACTTC
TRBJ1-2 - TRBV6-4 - CASSGPPPKQGLFGYTF TGTGCCAGCAGTGGACCCCCACCCAAACAGGGCTTATTTGGCTACACCTTC
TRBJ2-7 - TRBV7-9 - CASSLAWGLHEQYF TGTGCCAGCAGCTTAGCCTGGGGACTTCACGAGCAGTACTTC
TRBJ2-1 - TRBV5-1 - CASSLPRADNEQFF TGCGCCAGCAGCCTCCCGAGGGCGGACAATGAGCAGTTCTTC
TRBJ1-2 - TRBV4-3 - CASSQESGANYGYTF TGCGCCAGCAGCCAAGAGTCAGGGGCCAACTATGGCTACACCTTC
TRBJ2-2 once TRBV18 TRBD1 CASSPGQGYTGELFF TGTGCCAGCTCCCCGGGACAGGGATACACCGGGGAGCTGTTTTTT
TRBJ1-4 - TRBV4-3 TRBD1 CASSLQTGGNEKLFF TGCGCCAGCAGCCTACAGACAGGGGGTAATGAAAAACTGTTTTTT
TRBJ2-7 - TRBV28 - CASSLGTSYEQYF TGTGCCAGCAGCCTCGGGACATCTTACGAGCAGTACTTC
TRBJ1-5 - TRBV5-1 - CASSLVPGLRQPQHF TGCGCCAGCAGCTTGGTGCCAGGCCTTCGACAGCCCCAGCATTTT
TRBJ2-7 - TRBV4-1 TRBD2 CASRPSGTSSYEQYF TGCGCCAGCAGACCTAGCGGGACCAGCTCCTACGAGCAGTACTTC
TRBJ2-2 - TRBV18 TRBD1 CASSPWDRGLAGELFF TGTGCCAGCTCACCCTGGGACAGGGGGCTGGCCGGGGAGCTGTTTTTT
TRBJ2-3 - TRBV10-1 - CASSFGGHSTDTQYF TGCGCCAGCAGTTTTGGCGGGCATAGCACAGATACGCAGTATTTT
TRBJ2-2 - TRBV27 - CASSFIGRGTGELFF TGTGCCAGCAGTTTTATAGGGCGGGGCACCGGGGAGCTGTTTTTT
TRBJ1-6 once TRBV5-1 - CASSLSYNSPLHF TGCGCCAGCAGCCTCTCGTATAATTCACCCCTCCACTTT
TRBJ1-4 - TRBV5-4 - CASSSPTGDNEKLFF TGTGCCAGCAGCTCCCCGACCGGAGATAATGAAAAACTGTTTTTT
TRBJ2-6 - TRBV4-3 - CASSQHGSGANVLTF TGCGCCAGCAGTCAACACGGTTCTGGGGCCAACGTCCTGACTTTC
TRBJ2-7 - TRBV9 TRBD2 CASSTSSGSSYEQYF TGTGCCAGCAGCACATCTAGCGGGAGTTCTTACGAGCAGTACTTC
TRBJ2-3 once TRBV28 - CAEGAGTDTQYF TGTGCGGAAGGGGCCGGCACAGATACGCAGTATTTT
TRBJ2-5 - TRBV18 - CASSPKETQYF TGTGCCAGCTCCCCGAAAGAGACCCAGTACTTC
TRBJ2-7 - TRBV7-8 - CASSLSPTYEQYF TGTGCCAGCAGCCTCAGTCCCACCTACGAGCAGTACTTC